Each of the 10 T cell receptor beta chains below was sequenced from the same sample in a study of blood T cell repertoires in COVID-19. Assay used: immunoSEQ multiplex PCR; TCRdb lists only in-frame clones, some missing. The table has 100,000 or so clones, about 87% seen once; the top ten hold approximately 10%. The sequenced material came from peripheral blood. These receptor sequences come from a woman aged 30 to 39 with acute or convalescent COVID-19.

This chain uses TRBV6-1 with TRBJ2-1, with 10 bases aligning to TRBD2. CDR1 is MNHNS and CDR2 is SASEGT in the germline V gene. The CDR3 length is 15 residues. Losses at the gene ends were 1 base for V and 9 bases for J; bases not matched to a gene: 6. The CDR3 is CASSEESGGAGEQFF. Here the CDR3 DNA reads TGTGCCAGCAGTGAAGAGAGCGGGGGGGCCGGTGAGCAGTTCTTC.

The V and J genes are TRBV4-2 and TRBJ1-3, with D tentatively TRBD1 (6 bases). From germline, CDR1 is LGHNA and CDR2 YNFKEQ. V was pared by 1 base and J by 3 bases, with 10 bases between. The CDR3 length is 15 residues. The CDR3 nucleotides are TGTGCCAGCAGCCAAGTTTTACAGGGTGGAAACACCATATATTTT. It is translated as CASSQVLQGGNTIYF.

The gene calls are TRBV11-3 and TRBJ2-1; 7 positions agree with TRBD1. Germline-derived CDR1 and CDR2 are SGHNT and YENEEA. J was trimmed by 4 bases and V by 5 bases; bases with no gene match: 5. This CDR3 is 14 amino acids long. The CDR3 DNA follows: TGTGCCAGCAGCCGGGACAGCCTTTACAATGAGCAGTTCTTC. It translates to CASSRDSLYNEQFF. The full variable domain, with the rest looked up from reference TRBV11-3 and TRBJ2-1, is EAGVVQSPRYKIIEKKQPVAFWCNPISGHNTLYWYLQNLGQGPELLIRYENEEAVDDSQLPKDRFSAERLKGVDSTLKIQPAELGDSAVYLCASSRDSLYNEQFFGPGTRLTVL.

J is TRBJ2-3 and V is TRBV4-1; 8 bases are a match to TRBD2. With 1 base clipped from V and 5 bases from J, the junction kept 11 bases outside the gene matches. CDR1 MGHRA and CDR2 YSYEKL come from the germline V gene. The CDR3 has 17 amino acids. In DNA form, the CDR3 reads TGCGCCAGCAGCCAAGGACTATCGGGGGGGCTTGGAGATACGCAGTATTTT. Its protein product is CASSQGLSGGLGDTQYF.

The gene calls are TRBV5-1 and TRBJ1-4; D is possibly TRBD1 (6 bases). CDR3 size: 15 residues. Germline loops: CDR1 SGHRS, CDR2 YFSETQ. V gave up 4 bases and J gave up 2 bases, with 12 bases separating them. The CDR3 reads CASSTTQGTNEKLFF. CDR3 sequence (DNA): TGCGCCAGCAGCACGACACAGGGCACTAATGAAAAACTGTTTTTT.

V usage is TRBV11-2 and J usage is TRBJ1-4, with a possible D match to TRBD1 (5 bases). The CDR3 has 15 residues. V lost 5 bases, J lost 8 bases, and 18 bases lay in between. Germline CDR1 and CDR2: SGHAT and FQNNGV. CDR3 in amino acids: CASSPYRLETEKLFF. The CDR3 DNA follows: TGTGCCAGCAGCCCGTACAGGTTAGAGACGGAAAAACTGTTTTTT.

The J gene is TRBJ2-1, the V gene TRBV5-1, with TRBD1 matching 9 bases. With 0 bases clipped from V and 6 bases from J, the junction kept 4 bases outside the gene matches. This CDR3 spans 15 amino acids. Germline V gene lookup returns CDR1 SGHRS and CDR2 YFSETQ. The CDR3 bases are TGCGCCAGCAGCTTGGTATCGGGACAGGGCAATGAGCAGTTCTTC. Protein product: CASSLVSGQGNEQFF.

This chain uses TRBV11-2 with TRBJ2-1; 9 bases agree with TRBD2. V shed 1 base and J 2 bases; nucleotides not matched to a gene: 0. CDR3 size: 15 residues. Germline loops: CDR1 SGHAT, CDR2 FQNNGV. The CDR3 spells CASSLGGGAYNEQFF. The DNA for the CDR3 is TGTGCCAGCAGCTTAGGCGGGGGGGCCTACAATGAGCAGTTCTTC.

V usage is TRBV11-3 and J usage is TRBJ2-7, with D maybe TRBD1 (5 bases). V was shortened by 4 bases and J by 5 bases, with 9 bases between the two germline ends. The CDR3 consists of 12 residues. Per the germline V gene, CDR1 is SGHNT and CDR2 is YENEEA. CDR3 bases: TGTGCCAGCAGCTCCGACAGAGACGAGCAGTACTTC. Protein product: CASSSDRDEQYF.

In this sample, this clone turned up once. This chain connects TRBV4-1 to TRBJ2-2; TRBD1 is a possible D gene (6 bases). The CDR3 covers 16 residues. Deletions cut 4 bases from V and 3 bases from J, with 15 bases between. Looked up from germline, CDR1 is MGHRA and CDR2 is YSYEKL. The CDR3 region is CASSPSGAGDTGELFF. The CDR3 nucleotides are TGCGCCAGCAGCCCTTCCGGGGCAGGGGACACCGGGGAGCTGTTTTTT.